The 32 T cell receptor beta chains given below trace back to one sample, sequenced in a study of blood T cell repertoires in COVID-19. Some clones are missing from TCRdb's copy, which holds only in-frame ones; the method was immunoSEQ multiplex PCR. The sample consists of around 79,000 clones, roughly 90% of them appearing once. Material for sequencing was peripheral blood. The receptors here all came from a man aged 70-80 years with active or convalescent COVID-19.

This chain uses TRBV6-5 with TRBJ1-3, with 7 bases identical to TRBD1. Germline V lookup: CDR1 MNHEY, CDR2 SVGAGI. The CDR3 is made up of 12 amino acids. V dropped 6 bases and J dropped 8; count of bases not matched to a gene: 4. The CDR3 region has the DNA TGTGCCAGCAGGACAGGGTCTCACACCATATATTTT. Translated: CASRTGSHTIYF.

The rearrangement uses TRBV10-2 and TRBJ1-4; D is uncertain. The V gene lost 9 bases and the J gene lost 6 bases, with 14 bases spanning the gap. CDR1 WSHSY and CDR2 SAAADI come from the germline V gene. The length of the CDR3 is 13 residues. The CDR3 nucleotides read TGCGCCAGTGGCTGGTTGATCGATGAAAAACTGTTTTTT. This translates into CASGWLIDEKLFF.

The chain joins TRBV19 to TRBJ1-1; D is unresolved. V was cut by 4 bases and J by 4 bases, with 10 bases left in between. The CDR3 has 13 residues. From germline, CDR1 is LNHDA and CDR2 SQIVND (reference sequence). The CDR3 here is CASSTSVSTEAFF. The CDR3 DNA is TGTGCCAGTAGTACCTCGGTATCCACTGAAGCTTTCTTT.

The CDR3 loop is CASSLGQVREQYF. Written as DNA, the CDR3 is TGTGCCAGCAGCTTGGGTCAGGTTCGCGAGCAGTACTTC. The chain employs TRBV5-6 and TRBJ2-7; D uncertain. The CDR3 length is 13 residues. From germline, CDR1 is SGHDT and CDR2 YYEEEE. With 0 bases removed from V and 6 bases from J, the gap between germline ends came to 10 bases. Variable domain in full (rest from reference TRBV5-6 and TRBJ2-7): DAGVTQSPTHLIKTRGQQVTLRCSPKSGHDTVSWYQQALGQGPQFIFQYYEEEERQRGNFPDRFSGHQFPNYSSELNVNALLLGDSALYLCASSLGQVREQYFGPGTRLTVT.

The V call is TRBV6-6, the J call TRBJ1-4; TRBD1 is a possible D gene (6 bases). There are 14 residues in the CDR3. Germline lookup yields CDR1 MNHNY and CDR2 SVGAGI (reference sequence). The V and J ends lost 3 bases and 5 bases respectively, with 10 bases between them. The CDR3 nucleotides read TGTGCCAGCAGTTATCGCAGGGGAAATGAAAAACTGTTTTTT. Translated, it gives CASSYRRGNEKLFF.

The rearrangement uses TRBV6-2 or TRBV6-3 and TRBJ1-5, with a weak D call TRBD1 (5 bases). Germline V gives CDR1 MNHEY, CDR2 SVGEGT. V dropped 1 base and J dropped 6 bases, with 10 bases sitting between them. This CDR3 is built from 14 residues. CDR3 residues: CASSYYRSIQPQHF. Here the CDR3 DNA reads TGTGCCAGCAGTTACTACAGGTCTATTCAGCCCCAGCATTTT.

The CDR3 here is CASSLDRSTGELFF. The CDR3, as DNA: TGTGCCAGCAGCTTGGACAGAAGCACCGGGGAGCTGTTTTTT. The rearrangement uses TRBV5-6 and TRBJ2-2; D is ambiguous. The ends were cut back, 0 bases at V and 4 bases at J, with 7 bases in the middle. This CDR3 region has 14 residues. The germline CDR1 and CDR2 sequences are SGHDT and YYEEEE. The full variable domain, in which reference TRBV5-6 and TRBJ2-2 provide the parts outside the CDR3, is DAGVTQSPTHLIKTRGQQVTLRCSPKSGHDTVSWYQQALGQGPQFIFQYYEEEERQRGNFPDRFSGHQFPNYSSELNVNALLLGDSALYLCASSLDRSTGELFFGEGSRLTVL.

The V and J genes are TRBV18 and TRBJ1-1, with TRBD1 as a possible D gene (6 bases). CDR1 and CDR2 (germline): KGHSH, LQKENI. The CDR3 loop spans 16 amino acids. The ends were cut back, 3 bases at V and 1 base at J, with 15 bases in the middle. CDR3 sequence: CASSPRSTGSNTEAFF. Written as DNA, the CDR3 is TGTGCCAGCTCACCCCGTTCGACAGGTTCGAACACTGAAGCTTTCTTT.

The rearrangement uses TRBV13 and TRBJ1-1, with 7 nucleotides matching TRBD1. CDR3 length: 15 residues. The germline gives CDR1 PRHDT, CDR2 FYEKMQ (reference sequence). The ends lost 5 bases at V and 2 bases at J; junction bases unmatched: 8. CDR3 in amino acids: CASSPRGTENTEAFF. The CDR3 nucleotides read TGTGCCAGCAGCCCCCGGGGGACAGAAAACACTGAAGCTTTCTTT.

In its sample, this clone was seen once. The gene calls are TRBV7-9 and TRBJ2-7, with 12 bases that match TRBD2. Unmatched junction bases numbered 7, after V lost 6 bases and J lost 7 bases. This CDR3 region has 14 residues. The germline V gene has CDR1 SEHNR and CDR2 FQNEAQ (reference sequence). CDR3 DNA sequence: TGTGCCAGCAGTTCTAGCGGGAGGGCCGATGAGCAGTACTTC. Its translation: CASSSSGRADEQYF. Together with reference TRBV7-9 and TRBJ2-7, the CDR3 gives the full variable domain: DTGVSQNPRHKITKRGQNVTFRCDPISEHNRLYWYRQTLGQGPEFLTYFQNEAQLEKSRLLSDRFSAERPKGSFSTLEIQRTEQGDSAMYLCASSSSGRADEQYFGPGTRLTVT.

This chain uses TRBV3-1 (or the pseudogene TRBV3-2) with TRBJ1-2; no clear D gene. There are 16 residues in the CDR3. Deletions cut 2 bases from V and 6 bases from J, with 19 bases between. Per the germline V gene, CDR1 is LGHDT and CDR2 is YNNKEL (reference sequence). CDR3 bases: TGTGCCAGCAGCCAATTTATCCAGGAATCATATCATGGCTACACCTTC. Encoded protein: CASSQFIQESYHGYTF.

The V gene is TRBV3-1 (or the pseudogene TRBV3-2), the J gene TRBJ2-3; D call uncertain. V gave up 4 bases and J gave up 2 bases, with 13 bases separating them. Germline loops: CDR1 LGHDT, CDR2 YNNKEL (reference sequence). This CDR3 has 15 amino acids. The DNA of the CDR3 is TGTGCCAGCAGCCTTTCCTCCGGAGACACAGATACGCAGTATTTT. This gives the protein CASSLSSGDTDTQYF.

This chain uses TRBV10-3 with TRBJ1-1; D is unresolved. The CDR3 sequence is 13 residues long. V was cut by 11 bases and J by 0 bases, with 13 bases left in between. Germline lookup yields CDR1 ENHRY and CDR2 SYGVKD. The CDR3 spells CAGSGSVNTEAFF. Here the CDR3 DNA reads TGTGCCGGTAGTGGCAGCGTGAACACTGAAGCTTTCTTT.

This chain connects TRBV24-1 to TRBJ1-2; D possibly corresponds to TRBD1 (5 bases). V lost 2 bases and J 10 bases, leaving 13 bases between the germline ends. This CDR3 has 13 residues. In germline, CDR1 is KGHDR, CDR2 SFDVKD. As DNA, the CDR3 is TGTGCCACCAGTGATTCCTCAGGGTTTTACTACACCTTC. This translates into CATSDSSGFYYTF.

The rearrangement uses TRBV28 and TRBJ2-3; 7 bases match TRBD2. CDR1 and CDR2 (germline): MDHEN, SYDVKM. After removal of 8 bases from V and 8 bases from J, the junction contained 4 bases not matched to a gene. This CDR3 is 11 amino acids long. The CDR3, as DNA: TGTGCCAGCGGTAGCGGGTTTACGCAGTATTTT. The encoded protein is CASGSGFTQYF.

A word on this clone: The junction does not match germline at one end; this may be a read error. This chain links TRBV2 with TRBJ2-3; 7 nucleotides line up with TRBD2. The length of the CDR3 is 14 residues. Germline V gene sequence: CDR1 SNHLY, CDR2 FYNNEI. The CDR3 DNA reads TGTGCCAGCAGGGAAGGGACTAACACAGATACGCAGTATTTT. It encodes CASREGTNTDTQYF.

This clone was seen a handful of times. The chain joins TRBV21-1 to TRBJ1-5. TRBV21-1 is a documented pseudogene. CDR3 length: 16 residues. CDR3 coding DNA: TGTGCCAGCAGCAAAGATGAGGGACTGGCAGAACAGCCCCAGCATTTT. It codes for CASSKDEGLAEQPQHF.

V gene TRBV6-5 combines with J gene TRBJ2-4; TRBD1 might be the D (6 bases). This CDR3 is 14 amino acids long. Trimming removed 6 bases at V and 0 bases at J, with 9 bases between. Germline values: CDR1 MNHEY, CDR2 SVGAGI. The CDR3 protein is CASRQGLAKNIQYF. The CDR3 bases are TGTGCCAGCAGACAGGGCCTAGCCAAAAACATTCAGTACTTC.

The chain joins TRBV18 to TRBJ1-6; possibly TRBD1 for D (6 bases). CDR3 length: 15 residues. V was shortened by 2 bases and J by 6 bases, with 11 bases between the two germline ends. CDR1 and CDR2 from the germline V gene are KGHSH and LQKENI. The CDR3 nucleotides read TGTGCCAGCTCACCAGCTCAGGGGATTAATTCACCCCTCCACTTT. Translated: CASSPAQGINSPLHF. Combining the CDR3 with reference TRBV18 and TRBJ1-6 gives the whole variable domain NAGVMQNPRHLVRRRGQEARLRCSPMKGHSHVYWYRQLPEEGLKFMVYLQKENIIDESGMPKERFSAEFPKEGPSILRIQQVVRGDSAAYFCASSPAQGINSPLHFGNGTRLTVT.

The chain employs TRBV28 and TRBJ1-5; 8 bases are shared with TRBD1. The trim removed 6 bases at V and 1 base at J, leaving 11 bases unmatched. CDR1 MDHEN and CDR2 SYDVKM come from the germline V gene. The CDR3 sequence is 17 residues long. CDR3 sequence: CASRQPTGTGSNQPQHF. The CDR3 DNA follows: TGTGCCAGCAGGCAACCAACCGGGACAGGAAGCAATCAGCCCCAGCATTTT.

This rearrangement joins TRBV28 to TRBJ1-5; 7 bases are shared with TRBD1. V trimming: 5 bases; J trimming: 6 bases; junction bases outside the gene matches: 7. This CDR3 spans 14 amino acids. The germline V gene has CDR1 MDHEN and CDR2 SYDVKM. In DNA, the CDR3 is TGTGCCAGCAGTGAGGCAGGGGGTCTTCAGCCCCAGCATTTT. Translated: CASSEAGGLQPQHF. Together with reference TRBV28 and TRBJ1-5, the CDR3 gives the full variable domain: DVKVTQSSRYLVKRTGEKVFLECVQDMDHENMFWYRQDPGLGLRLIYFSYDVKMKEKGDIPEGYSVSREKKERFSLILESASTNQTSMYLCASSEAGGLQPQHFGDGTRLSIL.

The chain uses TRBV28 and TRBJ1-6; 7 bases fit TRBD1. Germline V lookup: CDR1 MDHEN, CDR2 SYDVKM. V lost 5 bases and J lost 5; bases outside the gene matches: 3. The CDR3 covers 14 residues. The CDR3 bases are TGTGCCAGCAGTAGGGACAGCCATAATTCACCCCTCCACTTT. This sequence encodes CASSRDSHNSPLHF.

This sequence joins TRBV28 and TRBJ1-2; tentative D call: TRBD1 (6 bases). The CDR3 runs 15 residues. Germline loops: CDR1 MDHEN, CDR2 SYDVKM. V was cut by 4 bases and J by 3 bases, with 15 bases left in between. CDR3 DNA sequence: TGTGCCAGCAGTTCCCCCAGGGGCCCGGACTATGGCTACACCTTC. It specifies CASSSPRGPDYGYTF.

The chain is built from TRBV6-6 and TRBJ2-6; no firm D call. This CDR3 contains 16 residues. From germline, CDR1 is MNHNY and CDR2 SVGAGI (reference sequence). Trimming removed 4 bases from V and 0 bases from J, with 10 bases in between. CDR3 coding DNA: TGTGCCAGCAGTTCGATTCGGAGCTCTGGGGCCAACGTCCTGACTTTC. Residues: CASSSIRSSGANVLTF.

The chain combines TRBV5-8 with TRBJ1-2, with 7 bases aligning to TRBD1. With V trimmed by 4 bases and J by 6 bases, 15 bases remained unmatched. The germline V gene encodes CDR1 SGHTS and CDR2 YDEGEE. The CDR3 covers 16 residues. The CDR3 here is CASSRTIRTGVNGYTF. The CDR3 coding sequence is TGTGCCAGCAGCCGTACAATCCGGACAGGTGTGAATGGCTACACCTTC.

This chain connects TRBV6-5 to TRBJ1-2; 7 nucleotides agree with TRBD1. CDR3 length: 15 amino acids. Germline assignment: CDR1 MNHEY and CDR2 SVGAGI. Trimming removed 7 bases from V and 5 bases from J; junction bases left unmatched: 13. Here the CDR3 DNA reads TGTGCCAGCACCTCTCCCGGGGACAGTCTTTATGGCTACACCTTC. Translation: CASTSPGDSLYGYTF.

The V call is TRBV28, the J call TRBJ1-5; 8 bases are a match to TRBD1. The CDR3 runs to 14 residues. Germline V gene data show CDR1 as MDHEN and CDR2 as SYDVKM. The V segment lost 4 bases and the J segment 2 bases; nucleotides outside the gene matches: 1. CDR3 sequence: CASSSTGGNQPQHF. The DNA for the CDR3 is TGTGCCAGCAGTTCGACAGGGGGCAATCAGCCCCAGCATTTT.

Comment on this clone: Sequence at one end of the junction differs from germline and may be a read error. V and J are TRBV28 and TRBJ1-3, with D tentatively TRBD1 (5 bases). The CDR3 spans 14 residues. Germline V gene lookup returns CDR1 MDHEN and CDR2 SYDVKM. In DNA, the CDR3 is TGTGCCAGCGCTCCCGGGGGGACTGGAAACACTATATATTTT. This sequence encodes CASAPGGTGNTIYF.

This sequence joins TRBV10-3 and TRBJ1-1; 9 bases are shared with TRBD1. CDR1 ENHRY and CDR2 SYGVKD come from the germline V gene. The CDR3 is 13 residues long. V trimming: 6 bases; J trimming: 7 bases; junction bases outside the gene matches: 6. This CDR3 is CAIRPQGANEAFF. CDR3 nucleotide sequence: TGTGCCATCAGACCACAGGGGGCAAATGAAGCTTTCTTT.

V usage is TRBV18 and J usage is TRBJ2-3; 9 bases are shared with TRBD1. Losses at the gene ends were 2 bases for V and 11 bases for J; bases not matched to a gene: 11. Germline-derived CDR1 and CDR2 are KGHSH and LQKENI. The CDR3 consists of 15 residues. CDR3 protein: CASSPVDRGRLRQYF. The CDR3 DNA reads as TGTGCCAGCTCACCAGTGGACAGGGGTAGACTACGGCAGTATTTT.

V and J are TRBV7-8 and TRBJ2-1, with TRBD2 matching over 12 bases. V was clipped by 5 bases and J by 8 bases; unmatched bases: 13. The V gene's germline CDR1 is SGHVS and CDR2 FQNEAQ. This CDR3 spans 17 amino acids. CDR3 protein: CASSPRTSGTLWDEQFF. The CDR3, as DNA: TGTGCCAGCAGCCCTCGGACTAGCGGGACCCTCTGGGATGAGCAGTTCTTC.

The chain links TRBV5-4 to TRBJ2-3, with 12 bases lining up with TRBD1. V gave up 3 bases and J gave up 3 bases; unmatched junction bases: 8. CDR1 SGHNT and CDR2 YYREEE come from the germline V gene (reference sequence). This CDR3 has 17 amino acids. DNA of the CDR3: TGTGCCAGCAGCTCGGGACTGGGACAGGGGGCGACAGATACGCAGTATTTT. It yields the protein CASSSGLGQGATDTQYF.